These T cell receptor beta chains were read from a single sample in a study of blood T cell repertoires in COVID-19. The table came from immunoSEQ multiplex PCR; TCRdb's copy has only in-frame clones and leaves some out. The repertoire holds roughly 120,000 clones, with 84% as singletons. Sequencing was carried out using peripheral blood. All receptors derive from a woman in her forties or fifties with acute or convalescent COVID-19. Each CDR3 is given with its conserved first and last residue. D genes are given only for firm matches. Size is omitted from some rows. Given values are once, few, many or a class for expanded clones.

D gene,J gene,CDR3 length,V gene,clone size,CDR3 protein,CDR3 DNA
NA,TRBJ1-1,15,TRBV3-1/TRBV3-2,few,CASSPRVQGGTEAFF,TGTGCCAGCAGCCCGAGAGTTCAAGGGGGCACTGAAGCTTTCTTT
NA,TRBJ1-5,15,TRBV5-4,NA,CATHVGGYPNQPQHF,TGTGCCACCCACGTTGGGGGGTACCCTAATCAGCCCCAGCATTTT
NA,TRBJ1-6,15,TRBV9,NA,CASSVAKTGDSPLHF,TGTGCCAGCAGCGTAGCAAAGACGGGGGATTCACCCCTCCACTTT
NA,TRBJ2-3,15,TRBV10-1,NA,CASSEPGAGTDTQYF,TGCGCCAGCAGTGAACCCGGAGCCGGCACAGATACGCAGTATTTT
NA,TRBJ1-6,13,TRBV27,NA,CASRTGNDSPLHF,TGTGCCAGCAGAACAGGGAATGATTCACCCCTCCACTTT
NA,TRBJ1-1,14,TRBV19,NA,CASIGEPRGTEAFF,TGTGCCAGTATCGGGGAACCAAGAGGCACTGAAGCTTTCTTT
NA,TRBJ2-6,16,TRBV10-2,NA,CASNDGLYSGANVLTF,TGCGCCAGCAACGATGGGCTCTACTCTGGGGCCAACGTCCTGACTTTC
NA,TRBJ1-1,12,TRBV28,NA,CASGISGTEAFF,TGTGCCAGCGGCATCTCGGGCACTGAAGCTTTCTTT
NA,TRBJ1-1,13,TRBV19,many,CASSMAGLTEAFF,TGTGCCAGTAGTATGGCGGGTTTGACTGAAGCTTTCTTT
TRBD1,TRBJ1-1,15,TRBV12-5,NA,CASGLLRDREVEAFF,TGTGCTAGTGGTTTGCTTAGGGACAGAGAAGTTGAAGCTTTCTTT
NA,TRBJ1-1,15,TRBV9,once,CASSVDGRAETEAFF,TGTGCCAGCAGCGTAGATGGCAGGGCGGAAACTGAAGCTTTCTTT
TRBD1,TRBJ2-7,17,TRBV7-2,NA,CASSLRATGGAFYEQYF,TGTGCCAGCAGCTTAAGGGCGACAGGGGGGGCTTTTTACGAGCAGTACTTC
NA,TRBJ1-1,14,TRBV7-2,once,CASTTQGGSTEAFF,TGTGCCAGCACCACCCAGGGAGGGAGTACTGAAGCTTTCTTT
NA,TRBJ2-7,11,TRBV5-8,NA,CASSQVHEQYF,TGTGCCAGCAGCCAGGTCCACGAGCAGTACTTC
NA,TRBJ2-1,13,TRBV6-4,NA,CASSDSSRNEQFF,TGTGCCAGCAGTGACTCGTCCAGGAATGAGCAGTTCTTC
NA,TRBJ1-3,15,TRBV9,NA,CASSPNGGAGNTIYF,TGTGCCAGCAGCCCCAACGGGGGGGCGGGAAACACCATATATTTT
TRBD1,TRBJ1-2,16,TRBV2,NA,CASSATGTEANYGYTF,TGTGCCAGCAGTGCAACCGGGACAGAGGCTAACTATGGCTACACCTTC
NA,TRBJ1-5,16,TRBV18,once,CASSQGQRGGNQPQHF,TGTGCCAGCTCGCAGGGGCAGAGGGGAGGCAATCAGCCCCAGCATTTT
NA,TRBJ2-5,14,TRBV5-1,NA,CASSLGGVQETQYF,TGCGCCAGCAGCTTGGGGGGGGTCCAAGAGACCCAGTACTTC
TRBD1,TRBJ2-7,13,TRBV9,NA,CASSEGQGYEQYF,TGTGCCAGCAGCGAGGGACAGGGCTACGAGCAGTACTTC
NA,TRBJ1-2,14,TRBV29-1,NA,CSAGGGSETYGYTF,TGCAGCGCCGGGGGAGGATCGGAGACCTATGGCTACACCTTC
NA,TRBJ1-5,15,TRBV6-5,NA,CASSYSGRDRQPQHF,TGTGCCAGCAGTTACTCGGGGAGGGATAGGCAGCCCCAGCATTTT